The 27 T cell receptor beta chains reported below all come from one sample, sequenced in a study of T cell changes during pregnancy in multiple sclerosis. Produced via immunoSEQ multiplex PCR; TCRdb's table is partial and in-frame only. The sample gives about 100,000 clones, almost 95% of which show up once; 0.7% to 0.9% is in the top ten. The specimen comprised peripheral blood, sampled before pregnancy. The receptors were gathered from a female donor with multiple sclerosis, enrolled in a pregnancy study.

This chain uses TRBV18 with TRBJ1-3, with D unclear. From germline, CDR1 is KGHSH and CDR2 LQKENI. V lost 2 bases and J 1 base, leaving 15 bases between the germline ends. CDR3 length: 17 residues. Written as DNA, the CDR3 is TGTGCCAGCTCACCAGGGCAGGCCTTCCTTTCTGGAAACACCATATATTTT. Its protein is CASSPGQAFLSGNTIYF.

The chain has TRBV7-9 and TRBJ2-3, with unresolved D. This CDR3 has 13 amino acids. Germline-derived CDR1 and CDR2 are SEHNR and FQNEAQ (reference sequence). V dropped 2 bases and J dropped 0 bases, with 3 bases sitting between them. The CDR3 here is CASSLYSTDTQYF. The CDR3 region has the DNA TGTGCCAGCAGCTTATATAGCACAGATACGCAGTATTTT.

This chain connects TRBV6-4 to TRBJ1-5; D perhaps matches TRBD1 (6 bases). Per the germline V gene, CDR1 is MRHNA and CDR2 is SNTAGT. V was cut by 1 base and J by 0 bases, with 10 bases left in between. The length of the CDR3 is 16 residues. The DNA of the CDR3 is TGTGCCAGCAGTGACTTGGACAGCAATAGCAATCAGCCCCAGCATTTT. This sequence encodes CASSDLDSNSNQPQHF.

The rearrangement joins TRBV4-2 to TRBJ2-1, with 7 bases aligning to TRBD1. This CDR3 has 15 amino acids. Germline-derived CDR1 and CDR2 are LGHNA and YNFKEQ. V shed 1 base, J shed 5 bases, and the junction held 5 bases outside the gene matches. The DNA of the CDR3 is TGTGCCAGCAGCCAAGGGGGACAGTTAAACAATGAGCAGTTCTTC. Protein sequence: CASSQGGQLNNEQFF.

CDR3: CASSRYQGGNGYTF. CDR3 nucleotide sequence: TGTGCCAGCAGTAGGTACCAGGGTGGGAATGGCTACACCTTC. V gene TRBV7-2 combines with J gene TRBJ1-2; perhaps TRBD1 as D (5 bases). Trimming shortened V by 6 bases and J by 6 bases, and 17 bases separated the two germline ends. Per germline, CDR1 SGHTA and CDR2 FQGNSA. The CDR3 loop spans 14 amino acids.

The chain recombines TRBV29-1 with TRBJ2-3, with 7 bases fitting TRBD1. Per the germline V gene, CDR1 is SQVTM and CDR2 is ANQGSEA. The CDR3 covers 14 residues. The V segment lost 4 bases and the J segment 2 bases; nucleotides outside the gene matches: 6. In DNA, the CDR3 is TGCAGCGTTGCCGGCAGGGGGAACACAGATACGCAGTATTTT. It is translated as CSVAGRGNTDTQYF.

The chain is built from TRBV4-2 and TRBJ2-3, with D possibly matching TRBD1 (5 bases). V was pared by 1 base and J by 1 base, with 6 bases between. The CDR3 covers 14 residues. The germline CDR1 and CDR2 sequences are LGHNA and YNFKEQ. CDR3 residues: CASSQGGGTDTQYF. The CDR3 bases are TGTGCCAGCAGCCAAGGGGGCGGCACAGATACGCAGTATTTT.

The gene calls are TRBV5-1 and TRBJ2-5; 12 bases are shared with TRBD2. There are 15 residues in the CDR3. Germline V CDR1 and CDR2: SGHRS, YFSETQ. Trimming took 2 bases from V and 5 from J; bases not matched to a gene: 4. The CDR3 loop is CASSFGLAGSETQYF. Here the CDR3 DNA reads TGCGCCAGCAGCTTCGGACTAGCGGGGTCTGAGACCCAGTACTTC. Drawing the rest from reference TRBV5-1 and TRBJ2-5, the complete variable domain is KAGVTQTPRYLIKTRGQQVTLSCSPISGHRSVSWYQQTPGQGLQFLFEYFSETQRNKGNFPGRFSGRQFSNSRSEMNVSTLELGDSALYLCASSFGLAGSETQYFGPGTRLLVL.

The chain uses TRBV27 and TRBJ2-7, with 9 bases identical to TRBD2. The CDR3 is 15 residues long. V shed 4 bases and J 7 bases; nucleotides not matched to a gene: 11. Per germline, CDR1 MNHEY and CDR2 SMNVEV (reference sequence). This CDR3 reads CASSSRAGGAREQYF. Here the CDR3 DNA reads TGTGCCAGCAGTTCCCGGGCGGGGGGGGCCAGGGAGCAGTACTTC.

This rearrangement joins TRBV5-6 to TRBJ2-5, with 10 bases aligning to TRBD2. Germline lookup yields CDR1 SGHDT and CDR2 YYEEEE. The ends lost 0 bases at V and 1 base at J; junction bases unmatched: 6. The CDR3 contains 17 residues. As DNA, the CDR3 is TGTGCCAGCAGCTTGGGGGCTAGCGGGAGCCGCCAAGAGACCCAGTACTTC. It encodes CASSLGASGSRQETQYF.

This clone showed up just once. V gene TRBV5-4 combines with J gene TRBJ2-2, with D hard to call. Germline V lookup: CDR1 SGHNT, CDR2 YYREEE (reference sequence). CDR3 size: 12 residues. With 5 bases removed from V and 3 bases from J, the gap between germline ends came to 5 bases. The CDR3 protein is CASSPYTGELFF. CDR3 sequence (DNA): TGTGCCAGCAGTCCGTACACCGGGGAGCTGTTTTTT.

The rearrangement links TRBV6-1 to TRBJ2-3, with D hard to call. V lost 7 bases, J lost 2 bases, and 7 bases lay in between. Germline lookup yields CDR1 MNHNS and CDR2 SASEGT. This CDR3 region has 12 residues. CDR3: CASTTYTDTQYF. The CDR3 DNA sequence: TGTGCCAGCACCACATACACAGATACGCAGTATTTT.

The genes are TRBV29-1 and TRBJ2-7; D not resolved. Germline CDR1 and CDR2: SQVTM and ANQGSEA. The CDR3 sequence is 12 residues long. V was cut by 3 bases and J by 4 bases, with 10 bases left in between. The CDR3 protein is CSVESVTYEQYF. DNA of the CDR3: TGCAGCGTTGAGTCGGTCACTTACGAGCAGTACTTC.

The chain combines TRBV7-3 with TRBJ2-7, with TRBD1 matching over 7 bases. Germline-derived CDR1 and CDR2 are SGHTA and FQGTGA. The CDR3 contains 15 residues. V lost 5 bases and J lost 2; bases outside the gene matches: 9. Here the CDR3 DNA reads TGTGCCAGCAGCCTCTACCCCGGGACAGCCTACGAGCAGTACTTC. It translates to CASSLYPGTAYEQYF.

The chain recombines TRBV30 with TRBJ2-7; D remains ambiguous. This CDR3 contains 14 residues. Germline lookup yields CDR1 GTSNPN and CDR2 SVGIG (reference sequence). V lost 0 bases and J 0 bases, leaving 9 bases between the germline ends. This CDR3 reads CAWSVRGLSYEQYF. DNA of the CDR3: TGTGCCTGGAGTGTACGCGGCCTCTCCTACGAGCAGTACTTC.

The CDR3 spells CASGLVRERGPEQYF. As DNA, the CDR3 is TGTGCTAGTGGTTTGGTACGGGAAAGGGGGCCCGAGCAGTACTTC. The J gene is TRBJ2-7, the V gene TRBV12-5, with 7 bases matching TRBD1. CDR3 length: 15 residues. CDR1 is LGHNT, CDR2 FRNRAP, per germline. J gave up 6 bases and V 0 bases, and 8 bases lay outside the gene matches.

The CDR3, as DNA: TGTGCCACCAGCAGAGATATAAGGGCAGGGGCCACTGAAGCTTTCTTT. Translated, it gives CATSRDIRAGATEAFF. The chain has TRBV15 and TRBJ1-1, with D possibly matching TRBD1 (6 bases). The CDR3 spans 16 residues. Trimming stripped 0 bases from V and 4 bases from J, with 15 bases between. Germline CDR1 is LNHNV and CDR2 is YYDKDF (reference sequence). The entire variable domain, with the rest obtained from reference TRBV15 and TRBJ1-1, is as follows: DAMVIQNPRYQVTQFGKPVTLSCSQTLNHNVMYWYQQKSSQAPKLLFHYYDKDFNNEADTPDNFQSRRPNTSFCFLDIRSPGLGDTAMYLCATSRDIRAGATEAFFGQGTRLTVV.

The rearrangement joins TRBV6-6 to TRBJ1-1; 10 nucleotides line up with TRBD1. Germline CDR1 MNHNY, CDR2 SVGAGI (reference sequence). This CDR3 is 14 amino acids long. V shed 6 bases, J shed 3 bases, and the junction held 4 bases outside the gene matches. The DNA of the CDR3 is TGTGCCAGCAGGACAGGGGGCGCGGACACTGAAGCTTTCTTT. It specifies CASRTGGADTEAFF.

This chain links TRBV27 with TRBJ2-7; D is perhaps TRBD2 (5 bases). With 4 bases removed from V and 2 bases from J, the gap between germline ends came to 18 bases. The CDR3 contains 16 residues. The V gene's germline CDR1 is MNHEY and CDR2 SMNVEV (reference sequence). The CDR3 loop reads CASSSTKAVYAYEQYF. The CDR3 DNA follows: TGTGCCAGCAGTTCCACCAAAGCGGTCTATGCCTACGAGCAGTACTTC.

The rearrangement uses TRBV27 and TRBJ1-2; a possible D gene is TRBD1 (6 bases). Looked up from germline, CDR1 is MNHEY and CDR2 is SMNVEV (reference sequence). This CDR3 has 15 amino acids. V lost 5 bases, J lost 0 bases, and 13 bases lay in between. The CDR3 DNA sequence: TGTGCCAGCAGTGTCGGGGGGCGTCCTAACTATGGCTACACCTTC. It specifies CASSVGGRPNYGYTF.

The chain joins TRBV6-5 to TRBJ2-2; D is ambiguous. Trimming removed 5 bases from V and 3 bases from J, with 7 bases in between. CDR3 size: 13 residues. Germline V lookup: CDR1 MNHEY, CDR2 SVGAGI. Here the CDR3 reads CASSLRYTGELFF. CDR3 DNA: TGTGCCAGCAGTCTGCGGTACACCGGGGAGCTGTTTTTT.

This chain joins TRBV7-8 and TRBJ1-5; 9 positions match TRBD1. With V trimmed by 5 bases and J by 2 bases, 7 bases remained unmatched. Germline loops: CDR1 SGHVS, CDR2 FQNEAQ. The CDR3 sequence is 16 residues long. The chain's CDR3 is CASSPQGAMGNQPQHF. The CDR3 nucleotides read TGTGCCAGCAGCCCACAGGGGGCTATGGGCAATCAGCCCCAGCATTTT.

J is TRBJ2-2 and V is TRBV5-4; TRBD1 matches at 8 bases. V lost 3 bases to trimming and J lost 1 base; unmatched junction nucleotides: 11. The CDR3 covers 18 residues. Germline loops: CDR1 SGHNT, CDR2 YYREEE (reference sequence). The CDR3 nucleotides are TGTGCCAGCAGCTCTCCTGGGTGGGACAGGATGAACACCGGGGAGCTGTTTTTT. Residues: CASSSPGWDRMNTGELFF. The variable domain in full, completed from reference TRBV5-4 and TRBJ2-2, reads ETGVTQSPTHLIKTRGQQVTLRCSSQSGHNTVSWYQQALGQGPQFIFQYYREEENGRGNFPPRFSGLQFPNYSSELNVNALELDDSALYLCASSSPGWDRMNTGELFFGEGSRLTVL.

The chain combines TRBV2 with TRBJ2-1; D not resolved. Trimming removed 7 bases from V and 0 bases from J, with 13 bases in between. The CDR3 contains 15 residues. Germline CDR1 SNHLY, CDR2 FYNNEI. The CDR3 reads CASKVLTNSYNEQFF. For the CDR3, the DNA is TGTGCCAGCAAGGTGCTGACAAACTCCTACAATGAGCAGTTCTTC.

This chain links TRBV4-1 with TRBJ2-1, with 8 bases fitting TRBD1. With 6 bases clipped from V and 4 bases from J, the junction kept 8 bases outside the gene matches. The CDR3 has 15 amino acids. The germline V gene has CDR1 MGHRA and CDR2 YSYEKL. The CDR3 DNA reads as TGCGCCAGCAGGGAAAACCGGGACAGGTACAATGAGCAGTTCTTC. Translation: CASRENRDRYNEQFF.

The chain uses TRBV15 and TRBJ1-5, with a weak D call TRBD1 (5 bases). Trimming removed 2 bases from V and 7 bases from J, with 15 bases in between. Per the germline V gene, CDR1 is LNHNV and CDR2 is YYDKDF (reference sequence). The CDR3 contains 15 residues. CDR3 nucleotides: TGTGCCACCAGCAGAAGGCAAGGGGTGGGCCAGCCCCAGCATTTT. Translation: CATSRRQGVGQPQHF.

The V call is TRBV12-5, the J call TRBJ2-7; 10 bases agree with TRBD2. Germline-derived CDR1 and CDR2 are LGHNT and FRNRAP. After removal of 5 bases from V and 4 bases from J, the junction contained 8 bases not matched to a gene. CDR3 size: 15 residues. CDR3: CASGIAVAGGYEQYF. The CDR3 DNA follows: TGTGCTAGTGGTATTGCGGTAGCGGGAGGTTACGAGCAGTACTTC.